The TCR beta chain under discussion was sequenced for a study of blood T cell repertoires in COVID-19. The V gene's germline CDR1 is SGHTA and CDR2 FQGNSA. V trimming: 4 bases; J trimming: 4 bases; junction bases outside the gene matches: 11. This CDR3 comprises 19 residues. Some clones are missing from TCRdb's copy, which holds only in-frame ones; the method was immunoSEQ multiplex PCR. The table records about 230,000 clones, approximately 80% of them present only once. This sequence was found in a woman between 45 and 60 years old with acute or convalescent COVID-19. V and J are TRBV7-2 and TRBJ2-3; 16 nucleotides agree with TRBD2. Sequenced: peripheral blood. CDR3 in amino acids: CASSSLPGLAGGRSDTQYF. DNA for the CDR3: TGTGCCAGCAGCTCCCTTCCGGGACTAGCGGGAGGGAGGTCAGATACGCAGTATTTT.